This TCR beta chain comes out of a study of T cells after yellow fever vaccination. General study results and limits: FACS-sorted repertoires could contain abundant clonotypes contaminating from the bulk population.

This clonotype came up many times. The antigen is undetermined. The CDR3 runs 14 residues. The V and J ends lost 3 bases and 3 bases respectively, with 12 bases between them. CDR1 and CDR2 from the germline V gene are SGHTA and FQGNSA. TCRdb called the 5' RACE reads again in MiXCR, with one record for every CDR3 protein. This repertoire shows under 250,000 distinct CDR3 sequences, roughly 3% found once; its top ten account for 3.2%. Sequencing used CD4+ T cells sorted from PBMCs, obtained 10 days after the yellow fever booster vaccination. J is TRBJ2-7 and V is TRBV7-2; the D gene is possibly TRBD1 (6 bases). The sequence derives from a young man who received the YFV17D yellow fever vaccine. For the CDR3, the DNA is TGTGCCAGCAGCTTCGGGACACTCCTCTACGAGCAGTACTTC. It yields the protein CASSFGTLLYEQYF. The entire variable domain, with the rest obtained from reference TRBV7-2 and TRBJ2-7, is as follows: GAGVSQSPSNKVTEKGKDVELRCDPISGHTALYWYRQSLGQGLEFLIYFQGNSAPDKSGLPSDRFSAERTGGSVSTLTIQRTQQEDSAVYLCASSFGTLLYEQYFGPGTRLTVT.